This T cell receptor beta chain was profiled in a study of T cells after somatic rescue of genetic block. This table comes from immunoSEQ multiplex PCR, and its TCRdb copy is limited to in-frame clones, with some not included. This table holds 45,000 to 55,000 clones, approximately 96% found once. With 2 bases clipped from V and 1 base from J, the junction kept 1 base outside the gene matches. The CDR3 is 15 amino acids. The V gene's germline CDR1 is MNHEY and CDR2 SVGAGI. The clonotype originates from a child less than two years old. The specimen was peripheral blood mononuclear cells (PBMCs). The chain uses TRBV6-5 and TRBJ2-1; 8 bases align to TRBD2. For the CDR3, the DNA is TGTGCCAGCAGTTACGGGACTAGTTCCTACAATGAGCAGTTCTTC. Protein sequence: CASSYGTSSYNEQFF.